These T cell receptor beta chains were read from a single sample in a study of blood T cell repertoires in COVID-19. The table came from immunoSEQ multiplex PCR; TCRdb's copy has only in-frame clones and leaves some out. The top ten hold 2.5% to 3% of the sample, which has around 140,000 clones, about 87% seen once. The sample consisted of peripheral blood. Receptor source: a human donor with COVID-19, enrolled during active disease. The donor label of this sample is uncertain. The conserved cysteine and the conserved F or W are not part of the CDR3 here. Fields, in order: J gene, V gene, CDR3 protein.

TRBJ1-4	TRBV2	ASSGAWEKLF
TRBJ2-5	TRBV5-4	ASSVPGLQQETQY
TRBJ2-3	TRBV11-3	ASSSPLTDTQY
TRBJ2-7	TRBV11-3	ASSLGSESYEQY
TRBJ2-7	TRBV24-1	ATSAVRDSSSYEQY
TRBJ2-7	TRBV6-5	ASSRGGVEQY
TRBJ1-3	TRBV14	ASSQGTRSGNTIY
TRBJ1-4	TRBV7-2	ASSPRGGVNEKLF
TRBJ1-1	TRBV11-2	ASSLQGRNTEAF
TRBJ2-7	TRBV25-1	ASSRTLTGLAGSYEQY
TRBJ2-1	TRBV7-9	ASSLDRQAPPYNEQF
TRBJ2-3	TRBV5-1	ASTSGTDTQY
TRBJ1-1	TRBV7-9	ASSQAGGGTEAF
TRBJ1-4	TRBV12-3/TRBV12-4	ASSLLRGEKLF
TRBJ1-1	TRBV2	ASGPDRGTEAF
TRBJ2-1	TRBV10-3	AIRTYNEQF
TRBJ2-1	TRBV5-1	ASREGSNNEQF
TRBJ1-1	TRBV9	ASSVALQGTEAF
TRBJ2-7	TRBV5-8	ASSLRFGRKAYEQY
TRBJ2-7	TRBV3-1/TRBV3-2	ASSQGTGGFYEQY
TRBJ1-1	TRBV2	ASSLQGVNTEAF
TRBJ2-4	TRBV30	AWSRSQTKNIQY
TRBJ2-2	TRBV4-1	ASSRRGGTTGELF
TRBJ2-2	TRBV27	ASSPLAGVVGELF
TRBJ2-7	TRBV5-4	ASSRDLGQAYEQY
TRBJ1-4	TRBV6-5	ASTLATNEKLF
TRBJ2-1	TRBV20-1	SAREGREQF
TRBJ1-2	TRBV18	ASSPASLQGNYGYT
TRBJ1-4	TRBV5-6	ASSTGQGGTEKLF
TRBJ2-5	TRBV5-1	ASSPGQRQTQY
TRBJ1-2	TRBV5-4	ASSLGAGLANYGYT
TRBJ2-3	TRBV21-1	ASSHQQVASGGASTDTQY
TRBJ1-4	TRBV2	ASRTSVGEKLF
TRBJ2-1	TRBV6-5	ATFSGGEQF
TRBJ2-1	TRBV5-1	ASIQAGGPYNEQF
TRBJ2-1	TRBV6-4	ASSKEGGPIRTLYNEQF
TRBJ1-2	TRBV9	ASSVGGLNYGYT
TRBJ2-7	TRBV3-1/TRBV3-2	ASSQRIYEQY
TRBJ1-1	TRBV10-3	APLWDSHTEAF
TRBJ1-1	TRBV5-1	ASSQGGGWDTEAF
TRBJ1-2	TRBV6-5	ASSYAGYPNYGYT